This is a list of T cell receptor beta chains from one sample in a study of graft-versus-host responses after intestinal transplantation. TCRdb keeps only in-frame clones here, not all; method: immunoSEQ multiplex PCR. This repertoire shows over 100,000 clones, approximately 90% found once; its top ten account for 0.23%. Their antigen targets remain unknown. The sequenced sample was unstimulated CD4+ T cells sorted from spleen or lymph node cells, obtained before transplant. These receptors were taken from a human donor who was the organ donor for an intestinal transplant. CDR3s include the opening cysteine and the closing phenylalanine or tryptophan. A D gene is named only where the DNA matches it firmly. For some rows the clone size is stated as once, few or many, or as a class when expanded; others skip it.

clone_size: .; j_call: TRBJ2-1; d_call: TRBD1; v_call: TRBV7-9; cdr3_nt: TGTGCCAGCAGCATTTCCGGGACAGGCTCCTACAATGAGCAGTTCTTC; cdr3_aa: CASSISGTGSYNEQFF
clone_size: .; j_call: TRBJ1-1; d_call: .; v_call: TRBV29-1; cdr3_nt: TGCAGCGTTGCATGGGGTGGGAACACTGAAGCTTTCTTT; cdr3_aa: CSVAWGGNTEAFF
clone_size: .; j_call: TRBJ2-5; d_call: TRBD2; v_call: TRBV18; cdr3_nt: TGTGCCAGCTCACCATCAGCGGGACAAGAGACCCAGTACTTC; cdr3_aa: CASSPSAGQETQYF
clone_size: .; j_call: TRBJ2-7; d_call: .; v_call: TRBV5-1; cdr3_nt: TGCGCCAGCAGCTCAATGCCGGAGACAGGATCCTACGAGCAGTACTTC; cdr3_aa: CASSSMPETGSYEQYF
clone_size: few; j_call: TRBJ2-4; d_call: .; v_call: TRBV11-2; cdr3_nt: TGTGCCAGCAGCTTAGTCGCCAAAAACATTCAGTACTTC; cdr3_aa: CASSLVAKNIQYF
clone_size: .; j_call: TRBJ1-4; d_call: TRBD1; v_call: TRBV6-5; cdr3_nt: TGTGCCAGCAGGGGGGACAGTAATGAAAAACTGTTTTTT; cdr3_aa: CASRGDSNEKLFF
clone_size: .; j_call: TRBJ2-7; d_call: .; v_call: TRBV9; cdr3_nt: TGTGCCAGCAGCGTACAGGGGCACTCCTACGAGCAGTACTTC; cdr3_aa: CASSVQGHSYEQYF
clone_size: .; j_call: TRBJ2-3; d_call: TRBD2; v_call: TRBV11-2; cdr3_nt: TGTGCCAGCAGACCGATGAGTGGGGCGACTAGCTTT; cdr3_aa: CASRPMSGATSF
clone_size: .; j_call: TRBJ2-1; d_call: .; v_call: TRBV21-1; cdr3_nt: TGTGCCAGCAGCACTCGACCCCTCAAGGTGTTCTTC; cdr3_aa: CASSTRPLKVFF
clone_size: .; j_call: TRBJ1-2; d_call: TRBD1; v_call: TRBV6-5; cdr3_nt: TGTGCCAGCAGGGGAAGGGACAGGGTTACTGGCTACACCTTC; cdr3_aa: CASRGRDRVTGYTF
clone_size: .; j_call: TRBJ2-1; d_call: .; v_call: TRBV4-2; cdr3_nt: TGTGCCAGCAGCCAAGAGGGTATACAGGACAATGAGCAGTTCTTC; cdr3_aa: CASSQEGIQDNEQFF
clone_size: .; j_call: TRBJ2-5; d_call: .; v_call: TRBV27; cdr3_nt: TGTGCCAGCACCCCGGGCGGCCAACCGGGAGAGACCCAGTACTTC; cdr3_aa: CASTPGGQPGETQYF
clone_size: .; j_call: TRBJ2-1; d_call: TRBD2; v_call: TRBV9; cdr3_nt: TGTGCCAGCAGCTCCCGACTAGCGGGTTACGGGTACAATGAGCAGTTCTTC; cdr3_aa: CASSSRLAGYGYNEQFF
clone_size: .; j_call: TRBJ2-7; d_call: TRBD2; v_call: TRBV7-2; cdr3_nt: TGTGCCAGCAGCCCCGGACTAGGAGGGACCTACGAGCAGTACTTC; cdr3_aa: CASSPGLGGTYEQYF
clone_size: .; j_call: TRBJ2-5; d_call: TRBD2; v_call: TRBV7-8; cdr3_nt: TGTGCCAGCAGCTTAGCGGGGGGGACGGGGACCCAGTACTTC; cdr3_aa: CASSLAGGTGTQYF
clone_size: few; j_call: TRBJ2-7; d_call: .; v_call: TRBV7-8; cdr3_nt: TGTGCCAGCAGCTTAGCGCCTAGTTACTACGAGCAGTACTTC; cdr3_aa: CASSLAPSYYEQYF
clone_size: .; j_call: TRBJ1-4; d_call: .; v_call: TRBV4-1; cdr3_nt: TGCGCCAGCAGCCAGGAACAGGGCCCGATTGAAAAACTGTTTTTT; cdr3_aa: CASSQEQGPIEKLFF
clone_size: .; j_call: TRBJ2-1; d_call: .; v_call: TRBV4-1; cdr3_nt: TGCGCCAGCAGCCAAGTCCTAACGGGAGGGGGCGATGAGCAGTTCTTC; cdr3_aa: CASSQVLTGGGDEQFF
clone_size: .; j_call: TRBJ1-2; d_call: .; v_call: TRBV6-5; cdr3_nt: TGTGCCAGCAGTTACTCGAGAAACTATGGCTACACCTTC; cdr3_aa: CASSYSRNYGYTF
clone_size: .; j_call: TRBJ2-2; d_call: .; v_call: TRBV6-5; cdr3_nt: TGTGCCAGCAGCCGTCCCAGGGATGACACCGGGGAGCTGTTTTTT; cdr3_aa: CASSRPRDDTGELFF
clone_size: .; j_call: TRBJ2-2; d_call: .; v_call: TRBV2; cdr3_nt: TGTGCCAGCAGTGAGGGGGGAAGAGGGGCCGGGGAGCTGTTTTTT; cdr3_aa: CASSEGGRGAGELFF
clone_size: .; j_call: TRBJ2-7; d_call: TRBD1; v_call: TRBV18; cdr3_nt: TGTGCCAGCTCACAGACTACGGGACAGCTCTACGAGCAGTACTTC; cdr3_aa: CASSQTTGQLYEQYF
clone_size: .; j_call: TRBJ2-3; d_call: TRBD1; v_call: TRBV10-3; cdr3_nt: TGTGCCACCTTGGGGACAGGGGGCGAGAGCACAGATACGCAGTATTTT; cdr3_aa: CATLGTGGESTDTQYF
clone_size: .; j_call: TRBJ2-3; d_call: TRBD2; v_call: TRBV19; cdr3_nt: TGTGCCAGTAGTATAGTAGCGGGATATTCGAATACGCAGTATTTT; cdr3_aa: CASSIVAGYSNTQYF
clone_size: .; j_call: TRBJ1-1; d_call: TRBD1; v_call: TRBV29-1; cdr3_nt: TGCAGCGTTGTGACAGGGGGGAACACTGAAGCTTTCTTT; cdr3_aa: CSVVTGGNTEAFF
clone_size: .; j_call: TRBJ2-2; d_call: TRBD1; v_call: TRBV6-5; cdr3_nt: TGTGCCAGCAGGCGACAGGGCGGCGGGGAGCTGTTTTTT; cdr3_aa: CASRRQGGGELFF
clone_size: .; j_call: TRBJ2-3; d_call: .; v_call: TRBV20-1; cdr3_nt: TGCAGTGCTAGGCGTGGGGATACGCAGTATTTT; cdr3_aa: CSARRGDTQYF
clone_size: .; j_call: TRBJ1-4; d_call: .; v_call: TRBV4-2; cdr3_nt: TGTGCCAGCAGCCAAGAATTCGGGGGCGGAGAAAAACTGTTTTTT; cdr3_aa: CASSQEFGGGEKLFF
clone_size: .; j_call: TRBJ2-1; d_call: .; v_call: TRBV11-2; cdr3_nt: TGTGCCAGCAGCTTAGATGGATCTGTAATAGCCCATGAGCAGTTCTTC; cdr3_aa: CASSLDGSVIAHEQFF
clone_size: .; j_call: TRBJ2-5; d_call: .; v_call: TRBV29-1; cdr3_nt: TGCAGCGTTGTACGGGGGCGAGGAGAGACCCAGTACTTC; cdr3_aa: CSVVRGRGETQYF
clone_size: .; j_call: TRBJ1-3; d_call: .; v_call: TRBV11-2; cdr3_nt: TGTGCCAGCAGCTTAGACAACTCTGGAAACACCATATATTTT; cdr3_aa: CASSLDNSGNTIYF
clone_size: .; j_call: TRBJ1-5; d_call: TRBD1; v_call: TRBV19; cdr3_nt: TGTGCCAGTAGTACCGACAGGGCTAGCAATCAGCCCCAGCATTTT; cdr3_aa: CASSTDRASNQPQHF
clone_size: .; j_call: TRBJ1-4; d_call: .; v_call: TRBV6-5; cdr3_nt: TGTGCCAGCAGTCGAGCTGCAACTAATGAAAAACTGTTTTTT; cdr3_aa: CASSRAATNEKLFF
clone_size: .; j_call: TRBJ2-4; d_call: .; v_call: TRBV6-5; cdr3_nt: TGTGCCAGCAGGTTGGACCCCTGGTCCAAAAACATTCAGTACTTC; cdr3_aa: CASRLDPWSKNIQYF
clone_size: .; j_call: TRBJ1-2; d_call: TRBD1; v_call: TRBV19; cdr3_nt: TGTGCCAGTAGTACAGGGGGCTATGGCTACACCTTC; cdr3_aa: CASSTGGYGYTF
clone_size: .; j_call: TRBJ2-3; d_call: TRBD2; v_call: TRBV28; cdr3_nt: TGTGCCAGCAGTGACGGGGGGGCGCGTGCAGATACGCAGTATTTT; cdr3_aa: CASSDGGARADTQYF
clone_size: .; j_call: TRBJ1-5; d_call: TRBD1; v_call: TRBV19; cdr3_nt: TGTGCCAGTAGTCCGGACAGGAATCAGCCCCAGCATTTT; cdr3_aa: CASSPDRNQPQHF
clone_size: .; j_call: TRBJ1-1; d_call: .; v_call: TRBV6-5; cdr3_nt: TGTGCCAGCAGCAACAGGGACACTGAAGCTTTCTTT; cdr3_aa: CASSNRDTEAFF
clone_size: .; j_call: TRBJ2-1; d_call: .; v_call: TRBV5-6; cdr3_nt: TGTGCCAGCAGCTTGGACTGGAGAACGAATGAGCAGTTCTTC; cdr3_aa: CASSLDWRTNEQFF
clone_size: few; j_call: TRBJ1-1; d_call: .; v_call: TRBV7-9; cdr3_nt: TGTGCCAGCAGCTTAGGTCAGGAGAACACTGAAGCTTTCTTT; cdr3_aa: CASSLGQENTEAFF
clone_size: .; j_call: TRBJ1-4; d_call: .; v_call: TRBV4-3; cdr3_nt: TGCGCCAGCAGCCAAGATTCGGGCAGAACGAATGAAAAACTGTTTTTT; cdr3_aa: CASSQDSGRTNEKLFF
clone_size: .; j_call: TRBJ1-3; d_call: .; v_call: TRBV5-1; cdr3_nt: TGCGCCAGCAGCCTAGACTTCTCTGGAAACACCATATATTTT; cdr3_aa: CASSLDFSGNTIYF